Listed below are T cell receptor beta chains from one sample, sequenced in a study of beta chain features in type 1 diabetes. TCRdb keeps only in-frame clones here, not all; method: immunoSEQ multiplex PCR. Here the sample spans around 430,000 clones, about 29% being singletons. What was sequenced was naive CD4+ T cells from blood. These receptors originate from a man aged 18-30 years in good health. Each CDR3 is given with its conserved first and last residue. Fields, in order: CDR3 protein, CDR3 DNA, D gene, V gene, J gene, clone size. A D gene is named only where the DNA matches it firmly. Only some rows state a clone size, as once, few, many or a class for expanded clones.

CAWSRGTSGSPEEQFF	TGTGCCTGGAGTCGGGGGACTAGCGGGAGCCCGGAGGAGCAGTTCTTC	TRBD2	TRBV30	TRBJ2-1	.
CASSQTGLAYGYTF	TGCGCCAGCAGCCAGACAGGATTAGCCTATGGCTACACCTTC	.	TRBV4-3	TRBJ1-2	.
CATSREGGSVLAKNIQYF	TGTGCCACCAGCAGAGAAGGGGGATCAGTGCTAGCCAAAAACATTCAGTACTTC	.	TRBV15	TRBJ2-4	.
CASSLEGQQETQYF	TGTGCCAGCAGCTTGGAAGGTCAGCAAGAGACCCAGTACTTC	.	TRBV5-6	TRBJ2-5	.
CASSFGTSGYGYTF	TGTGCCAGCAGCTTTGGGACAAGCGGCTATGGCTACACCTTC	.	TRBV11-1	TRBJ1-2	.
CASSQDRENEQFF	TGTGCCAGCAGCCAGGACAGGGAGAATGAGCAGTTCTTC	TRBD1	TRBV7-2	TRBJ2-1	.
CASSVAQQGYGYTF	TGTGCCAGCAGCGTAGCCCAACAAGGCTATGGCTACACCTTC	.	TRBV9	TRBJ1-2	.
CASSQVGGRDTQYF	TGCGCCAGCAGCCAGGTCGGAGGGCGAGATACGCAGTATTTT	.	TRBV4-1	TRBJ2-3	.
CASSYSNEKLFF	TGTGCCAGCAGTTATTCTAATGAAAAACTGTTTTTT	.	TRBV6-6	TRBJ1-4	few
CASSSPGERGANVLTF	TGTGCCAGTAGTTCCCCAGGGGAACGTGGGGCCAACGTCCTGACTTTC	.	TRBV19	TRBJ2-6	.
CSVHSDNEQFF	TGCAGCGTTCATTCAGACAATGAGCAGTTCTTC	.	TRBV29-1	TRBJ2-1	.
CASSLEPLYEQYF	TGCGCCAGCAGCTTGGAACCACTCTACGAGCAGTACTTC	.	TRBV5-1	TRBJ2-7	.
CASSLLSGLPYIQYF	TGTGCCAGCAGTTTATTGAGCGGTCTCCCTTACATTCAGTACTTC	.	TRBV27	TRBJ2-4	few
CASSPRPEETQYF	TGTGCCAGCTCACCAAGGCCCGAAGAGACCCAGTACTTC	.	TRBV18	TRBJ2-5	few
CAWSWHNQPQHF	TGTGCCTGGAGTTGGCATAATCAGCCCCAGCATTTT	.	TRBV30	TRBJ1-5	.
CSVKPSGRWEQYF	TGCAGCGTTAAACCTAGCGGGAGATGGGAGCAGTACTTC	TRBD2	TRBV29-1	TRBJ2-7	.
CASSLSPSGYEQYF	TGTGCCAGCAGTTTATCACCTAGCGGCTACGAGCAGTACTTC	TRBD2	TRBV27	TRBJ2-7	few
CASSQTGLETQYF	TGTGCCAGTTCCCAGACAGGGCTCGAGACCCAGTACTTC	TRBD1	TRBV19	TRBJ2-5	.
CASSASGGATEAFF	TGTGCCAGTAGTGCTTCAGGGGGCGCGACTGAAGCTTTCTTT	TRBD1	TRBV19	TRBJ1-1	.
CASSLDTYEQYF	TGCGCCAGCAGCTTGGACACTTACGAGCAGTACTTC	.	TRBV5-1	TRBJ2-7	few
CASSTPVRTQGSYEQYF	TGTGCCAGCAGCACGCCCGTGCGGACCCAAGGCTCCTACGAGCAGTACTTC	.	TRBV7-9	TRBJ2-7	few
CSVRQRTGDTEAFF	TGCAGCGTCCGCCAAAGGACAGGGGACACTGAAGCTTTCTTT	TRBD1	TRBV29-1	TRBJ1-1	few
CASSLAGRGPTYEQYF	TGTGCCAGCAGCTTAGCCGGCAGGGGCCCTACCTACGAGCAGTACTTC	.	TRBV7-9	TRBJ2-7	few
CASSYGQFPSGEQYF	TGTGCCAGCAGTTACGGTCAATTCCCCTCAGGGGAGCAGTACTTC	.	TRBV6-5	TRBJ2-7	.
CATSRDGRGSYEQYF	TGTGCCACCAGCAGAGATGGCAGGGGTAGCTACGAGCAGTACTTC	.	TRBV15	TRBJ2-7	.
CASSLEGSSYEQYF	TGTGCCAGCTCACTCGAAGGCTCCTCCTACGAGCAGTACTTC	.	TRBV18	TRBJ2-7	.
CASSLVAQETQYF	TGCGCCAGCAGCTTGGTGGCACAAGAGACCCAGTACTTC	.	TRBV5-1	TRBJ2-5	.
CASARGLLDEQFF	TGCGCCAGCGCACGGGGGCTGTTGGATGAGCAGTTCTTC	.	TRBV5-1	TRBJ2-1	.
CASRSGTDIPRGEQFF	TGTGCCAGCAGATCCGGGACGGACATCCCTCGGGGTGAGCAGTTCTTC	.	TRBV11-1	TRBJ2-1	.
CAISLGLAATQETQYF	TGTGCCATCAGCCTTGGACTAGCGGCCACGCAGGAGACCCAGTACTTC	TRBD2	TRBV10-3	TRBJ2-5	.
CSVKGTESSYEQYF	TGCAGCGTGAAAGGGACAGAGAGCTCCTACGAGCAGTACTTC	TRBD1	TRBV29-1	TRBJ2-7	few
CASSIASAVGGEQFF	TGTGCCAGTAGTATAGCATCGGCTGTGGGGGGTGAGCAGTTCTTC	.	TRBV19	TRBJ2-1	.
CASSKRLAGVGNEQFF	TGTGCCAGCAGCAAACGACTAGCGGGAGTAGGAAATGAGCAGTTCTTC	TRBD2	TRBV14	TRBJ2-1	few
CATSRGQQLTEAFF	TGTGCCACCAGCAGAGGTCAACAGCTCACTGAAGCTTTCTTT	.	TRBV15	TRBJ1-1	.
CASSPEAPQGQYF	TGTGCCAGCAGCCCCGAGGCGCCCCAGGGGCAGTATTTT	.	TRBV7-2	TRBJ2-3	.
CAWSATGIMFF	TGTGCCTGGAGTGCGACAGGCATCATGTTTTTT	.	TRBV30	TRBJ1-4	.
CASSPGTGQETQYF	TGCGCCAGCAGCCCGGGGACAGGACAAGAGACCCAGTACTTC	TRBD1	TRBV5-1	TRBJ2-5	.
CSVERSAELFF	TGCAGCGTTGAACGGAGCGCAGAACTGTTTTTT	.	TRBV29-1	TRBJ1-4	few
CSVARGAGGLDEQYF	TGCAGCGTCGCCCGGGGAGCGGGAGGTCTGGACGAGCAGTACTTC	TRBD2	TRBV29-1	TRBJ2-7	few
CASSSTGRQEKLFF	TGTGCCAGCAGTTCTACAGGCCGGCAAGAAAAACTGTTTTTT	.	TRBV28	TRBJ1-4	.
CASSPPSGELFF	TGTGCCAGCAGCCCTCCGAGCGGGGAGCTGTTTTTT	.	TRBV14	TRBJ2-2	.
CAWSDLASLPLGQYF	TGTGCCTGGAGTGACCTAGCGAGCCTCCCGTTGGGGCAGTACTTC	.	TRBV30	TRBJ2-7	.
CAWSVGTATNEKLFF	TGTGCCTGGAGTGTAGGGACAGCAACTAATGAAAAACTGTTTTTT	TRBD1	TRBV30	TRBJ1-4	.
CSVFPVNTEAFF	TGCAGCGTTTTTCCGGTTAACACTGAAGCTTTCTTT	.	TRBV29-1	TRBJ1-1	few
CASSSATSFPAEQFF	TGTGCCAGCAGCTCCGCGACTAGCTTCCCGGCTGAGCAGTTCTTC	TRBD2	TRBV7-3	TRBJ2-1	.